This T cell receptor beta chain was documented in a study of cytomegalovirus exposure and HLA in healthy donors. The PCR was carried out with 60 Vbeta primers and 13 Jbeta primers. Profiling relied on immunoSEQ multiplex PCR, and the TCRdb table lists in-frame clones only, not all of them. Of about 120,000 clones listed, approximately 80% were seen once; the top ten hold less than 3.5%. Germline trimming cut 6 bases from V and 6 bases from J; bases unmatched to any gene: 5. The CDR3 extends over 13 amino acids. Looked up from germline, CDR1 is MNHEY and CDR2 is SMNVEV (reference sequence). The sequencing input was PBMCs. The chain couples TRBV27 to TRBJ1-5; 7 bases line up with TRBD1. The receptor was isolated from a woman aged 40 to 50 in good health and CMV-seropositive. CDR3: CASRLRQGQPQHF. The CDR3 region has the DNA TGTGCCAGCAGACTCCGACAGGGTCAGCCCCAGCATTTT.